This TCR beta chain was observed in a study of CD8+ T cells in alopecia areata. Sequencing relied on a cDNA template that was reverse transcribed from extracted RNA. Sequenced by immunoSEQ multiplex PCR; TCRdb stores in-frame clones only, minus some. The sample holds 200,000 or so clones, about 56% seen once. CDR1 is SQVTM, CDR2 ANQGSEA, per germline. This CDR3 has 10 residues. With 5 bases removed from V and 7 bases from J, the gap between germline ends came to 8 bases. The sample comprised CD8+ T cells sorted from blood. The V gene is TRBV29-1, the J gene TRBJ1-1; D possibly corresponds to TRBD1 (5 bases). This receptor was identified in a human donor in good health. CDR3 loop: CSVLDSEAFF. The CDR3 nucleotides are TGCAGCGTTCTCGACAGTGAAGCTTTCTTT. The whole variable domain, filled in from reference TRBV29-1 and TRBJ1-1, reads SAVISQKPSRDICQRGTSLTIQCQVDSQVTMMFWYRQQPGQSLTLIATANQGSEATYESGFVIDKFPISRPNLTFSTLTVSNMSPEDSSIYLCSVLDSEAFFGQGTRLTVV.